This record looks at one T cell receptor beta chain sequence and its context. Its antigen is unknown. The sample originates from a study of response to subunit inactivated influenza vaccine. Using its own MiXCR run on the RT-PCR reads, TCRdb lists one record per CDR3 protein. The sample includes about 650,000 distinct CDR3 sequences, about 15% of them seen just once. Findings and caveats of the study: Few additional T cells are recruited per seasonal influenza vaccination, authors suggested.

Trimming left V 8 bases short and J 2 bases short, with 12 bases between. Germline lookup yields CDR1 MDHEN and CDR2 SYDVKM. The CDR3 covers 13 residues. V and J are TRBV28 and TRBJ1-2; a weak D match, TRBD1 (6 bases). The sample in question was PBMCs from blood, obtained about 13 days after vaccination. This sequence was found in a man between 50 and 59 years old who received an inactivated influenza vaccine. CDR3 protein: CASLQGGNYGYTF. Here the CDR3 DNA reads TGTGCCAGCTTACAGGGTGGAAACTATGGCTACACCTTC.